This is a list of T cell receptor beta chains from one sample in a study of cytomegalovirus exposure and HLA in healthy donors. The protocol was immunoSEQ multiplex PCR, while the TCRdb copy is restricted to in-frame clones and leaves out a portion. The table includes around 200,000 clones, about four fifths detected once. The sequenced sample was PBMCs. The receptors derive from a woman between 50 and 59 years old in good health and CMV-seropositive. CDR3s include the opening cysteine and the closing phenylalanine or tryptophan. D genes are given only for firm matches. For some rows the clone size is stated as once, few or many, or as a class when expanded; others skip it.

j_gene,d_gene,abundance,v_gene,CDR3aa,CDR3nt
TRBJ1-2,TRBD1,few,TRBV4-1,CASSQARGPDGYTF,TGCGCCAGCAGCCAAGCCAGGGGGCCAGATGGCTACACCTTC
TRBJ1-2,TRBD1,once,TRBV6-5,CASSRDSNYGYTF,TGTGCCAGCAGTCGGGACAGCAACTATGGCTACACCTTC
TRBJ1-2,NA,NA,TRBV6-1,CASSEPSSGYTF,TGTGCCAGCAGTGAACCATCGAGTGGCTACACCTTC
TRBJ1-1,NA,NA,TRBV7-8,CASSLVMGSREAFF,TGTGCCAGCAGCTTAGTCATGGGGAGCAGAGAAGCTTTCTTT
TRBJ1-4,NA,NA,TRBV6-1,CATRQWQGIGKLFF,TGTGCCACTCGACAGTGGCAGGGGATAGGAAAACTGTTTTTT
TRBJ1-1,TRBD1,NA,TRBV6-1,CASMRQGVTEAFF,TGTGCCAGTATGCGGCAGGGGGTGACTGAAGCTTTCTTT
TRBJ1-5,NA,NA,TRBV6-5,CASSYGAEDQPQHF,TGTGCCAGCAGTTACGGGGCAGAAGATCAGCCCCAGCATTTT
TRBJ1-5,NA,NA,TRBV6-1,CASRARDRRTPQHF,TGTGCCAGCAGGGCGCGGGACCGACGGACCCCCCAGCATTTT
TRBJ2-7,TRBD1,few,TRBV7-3,CASSSRDSPYEQYF,TGTGCCAGCAGCTCCCGGGACAGCCCCTACGAGCAGTACTTC
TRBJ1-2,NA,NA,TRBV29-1,CSARDIHGYTF,TGCAGCGCTCGGGACATCCATGGCTACACCTTC
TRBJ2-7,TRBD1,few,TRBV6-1,CASSVGQRISYEQYF,TGTGCCAGCAGTGTGGGACAGAGGATTTCCTACGAGCAGTACTTC
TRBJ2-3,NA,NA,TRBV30,CAWSYSEADTQYF,TGTGCCTGGTCCTACTCCGAAGCAGATACGCAGTATTTT
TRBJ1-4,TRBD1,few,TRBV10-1,CANHSAGGEEKLFF,TGCGCCAACCACTCGGCAGGGGGCGAGGAAAAACTGTTTTTT
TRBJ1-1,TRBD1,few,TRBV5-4,CASSDRGHTEAFF,TGTGCCAGCAGTGACAGGGGGCACACTGAAGCTTTCTTT
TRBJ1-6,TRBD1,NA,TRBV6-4,CASKWPSLTGGYIPLHF,TGTGCCAGCAAGTGGCCTAGCCTGACAGGGGGCTATATACCCCTCCACTTT
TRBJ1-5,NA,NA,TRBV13,CASSSHSLNQPQHF,TGTGCCAGCAGCAGTCACAGTCTCAATCAGCCCCAGCATTTT
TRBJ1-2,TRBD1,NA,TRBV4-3,CASSQETDRVYGYTF,TGCGCCAGCAGCCAAGAAACGGACAGGGTTTACGGCTACACCTTC
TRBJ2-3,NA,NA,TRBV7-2,CASSSQGTTDTQYF,TGTGCCAGCAGCTCACAGGGAACCACAGATACGCAGTATTTT
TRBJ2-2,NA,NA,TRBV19,CASSIVRITNTGELFF,TGTGCCAGTAGTATAGTTCGTATAACGAACACCGGGGAGCTGTTTTTT
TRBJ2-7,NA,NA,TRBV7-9,CASSLNRVEQYF,TGTGCCAGCAGCCTAAACAGGGTCGAGCAGTACTTC
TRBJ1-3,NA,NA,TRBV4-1,CASSQLQGETGNTIYF,TGCGCCAGCAGCCAACTCCAGGGCGAAACTGGAAACACCATATATTTT
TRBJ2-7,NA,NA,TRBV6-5,CASSGRLGSYEQYF,TGTGCCAGCAGTGGCCGACTAGGTTCCTACGAGCAGTACTTC
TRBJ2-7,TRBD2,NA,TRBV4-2,CASSQEAGDTPNEQYF,TGTGCCAGCAGCCAAGAAGCGGGGGACACACCCAACGAGCAGTACTTC
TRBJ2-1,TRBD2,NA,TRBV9,CASSVRGGASSYNEQFF,TGTGCCAGCAGCGTCCGGGGGGGGGCTAGCTCCTACAATGAGCAGTTCTTC
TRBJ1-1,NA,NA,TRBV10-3,CAISLGAENTEAFF,TGTGCCATCAGTTTAGGGGCGGAGAACACTGAAGCTTTCTTT
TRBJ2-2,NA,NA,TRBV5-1,CASSLAARTASNTGELFF,TGCGCCAGCAGCTTGGCCGCCCGAACAGCATCGAACACCGGGGAGCTGTTTTTT
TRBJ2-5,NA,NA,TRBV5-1,CASSIAQGAETQYF,TGCGCCAGCAGCATCGCCCAGGGTGCGGAGACCCAGTACTTC
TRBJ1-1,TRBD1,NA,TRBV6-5,CASSYHGQGHTEAFF,TGTGCCAGCAGTTACCACGGACAGGGGCACACTGAAGCTTTCTTT